The sample holds many counts of the clone carrying this T cell receptor (beta chain). Antigen unknown. The germline CDR1 and CDR2 sequences are SGDLS and YYNGEE. V lost 4 bases to trimming and J lost 1 base, with 11 bases between them. There are 14 residues in the CDR3. This record comes from a study of CD8+CD57+ T cells in acquired aplastic anemia. Study background: The sorted CD4+ and CD8+ cells yielded an average approximately 3.2 ug of DNA. General study points: Patients showed no significant difference from controls in CD8+ Simpson's diversity. Sharing between patients and controls was observed for some 27 CD8+ CDR3 sequences.

Investigators profiled TCR beta VDJ and CDR3 from genomic DNA template. One entry per CDR3 protein results from TCRdb running MiXCR on the reads. Among roughly 170,000 distinct CDR3 sequences listed, about three fifths were seen once. The sequencing sample was made of sorted CD4+, CD8+, or CD8+CD57+ T cells (not recorded which) from PBMCs. The TCR was taken from a human donor in good health. This chain links TRBV9 with TRBJ2-5, with D unclear. The CDR3 sequence is CASSPDVVQETQYF. The CDR3 nucleotides are TGTGCCAGCAGCCCCGACGTGGTCCAAGAGACCCAGTACTTC. The full variable domain, with the rest looked up from reference TRBV9 and TRBJ2-5, is DSGVTQTPKHLITATGQRVTLRCSPRSGDLSVYWYQQSLDQGLQFLIQYYNGEERAKGNILERFSAQQFPDLHSELNLSSLELGDSALYFCASSPDVVQETQYFGPGTRLLVL.